This T cell receptor beta chain was sequenced for a study of shared clonotypes between healthy human individuals. Findings and limits, study-wide: Unshared clonotypes carried lower generation probabilities than those common to all four donors.

This clone has a handful of counts. Its antigen is undetermined. In the same sample, other DNA sequences code for this CDR3. There are 11 residues in the CDR3. In germline, CDR1 is DFQATT, CDR2 SNEGSKA (reference sequence). Trimming removed 3 bases at V and 4 bases at J, with 6 bases between. This table comes from immunoSEQ multiplex PCR, and its TCRdb copy is limited to in-frame clones, with some not included. Here the sample spans 2 million to 2.5 million clones, more than 85% being singletons. Sequenced material: naive CD4+ T cells from PBMCs. Subset defined: CD45RA+ positively selected. The receptor comes from a man between 18 and 35 years old in good health. Some clones in this sample may be carry-over from other donors' samples. The gene calls are TRBV20-1 and TRBJ1-1, with D perhaps matching TRBD1 (5 bases). CDR3 sequence (DNA): TGCAGTGCTAGCAGGGTCACTGAAGCTTTCTTT. Translated, it gives CSASRVTEAFF.